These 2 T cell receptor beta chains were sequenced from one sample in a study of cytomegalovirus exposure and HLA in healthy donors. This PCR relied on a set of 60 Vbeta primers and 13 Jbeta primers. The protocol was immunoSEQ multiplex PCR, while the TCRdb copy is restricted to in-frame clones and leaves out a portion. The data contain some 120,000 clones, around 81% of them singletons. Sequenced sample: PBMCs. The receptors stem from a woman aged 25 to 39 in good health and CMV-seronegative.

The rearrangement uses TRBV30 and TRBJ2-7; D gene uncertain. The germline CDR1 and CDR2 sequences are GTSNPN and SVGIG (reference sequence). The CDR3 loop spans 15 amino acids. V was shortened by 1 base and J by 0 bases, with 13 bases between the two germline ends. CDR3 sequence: CAWSAGGSSSYEQYF. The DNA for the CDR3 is TGTGCCTGGAGTGCTGGCGGATCATCCTCCTACGAGCAGTACTTC.

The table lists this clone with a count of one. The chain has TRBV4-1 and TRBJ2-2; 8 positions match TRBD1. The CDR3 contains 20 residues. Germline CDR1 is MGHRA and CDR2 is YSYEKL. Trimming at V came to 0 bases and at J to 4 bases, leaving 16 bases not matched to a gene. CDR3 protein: CASSQDFQGARLDSTGELFF. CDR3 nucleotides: TGCGCCAGCAGCCAAGATTTTCAGGGGGCGCGGTTGGATTCCACCGGGGAGCTGTTTTTT.